A single T cell receptor beta chain is shown here with its context. Its antigen is currently unknown. The data originate from a study of shared clonotypes between healthy human individuals. The germline V gene has CDR1 GTSNPN and CDR2 SVGIG (reference sequence). The CDR3 loop spans 14 amino acids. V shed 5 bases, J shed 1 base, and the junction held 8 bases outside the gene matches. The protocol was immunoSEQ multiplex PCR, while the TCRdb copy is restricted to in-frame clones and leaves out a portion. The profile covers 450,000 to 500,000 clones, with approximately 78% appearing a single time and around 12% taken by the ten largest. Study-level findings and limits: In having few donors, the study represented limited genetic and exposure-history diversity.

Sequencing used PBMCs. The receptor was isolated from a woman aged 40 to 50 in good health. Some clones in this sample may be carry-over from other donors' samples. The rearrangement links TRBV30 to TRBJ2-7; TRBD1 matches at 7 bases. CDR3 bases: TGTGCCTGGGATCGGGACAGAATATCCTACGAGCAGTACTTC. Its translation is CAWDRDRISYEQYF.